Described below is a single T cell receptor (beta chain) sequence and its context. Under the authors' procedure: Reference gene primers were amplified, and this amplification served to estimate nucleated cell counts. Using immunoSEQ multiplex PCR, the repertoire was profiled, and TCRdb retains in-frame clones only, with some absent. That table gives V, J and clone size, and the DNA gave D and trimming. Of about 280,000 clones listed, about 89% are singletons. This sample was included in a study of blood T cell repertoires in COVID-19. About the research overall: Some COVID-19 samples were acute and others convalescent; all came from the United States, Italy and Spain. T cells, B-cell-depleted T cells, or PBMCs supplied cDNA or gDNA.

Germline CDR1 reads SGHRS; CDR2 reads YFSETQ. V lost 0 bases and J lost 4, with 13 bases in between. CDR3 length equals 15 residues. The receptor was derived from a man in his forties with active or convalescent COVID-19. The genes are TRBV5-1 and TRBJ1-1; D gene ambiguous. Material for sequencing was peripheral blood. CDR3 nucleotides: TGCGCCAGCAGCTTGGACGGTGGTCTCCGCACTGAAGCTTTCTTT. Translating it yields CASSLDGGLRTEAFF.